Described below is a single T cell receptor beta chain sequence and its context. Cohort 3 donors were reported recovered after two negative PCRs, clearance, or symptom resolution. The source of the sample is a study of blood T cell repertoires in COVID-19. The ends were cut back, 0 bases at V and 8 bases at J, with 8 bases in the middle. Germline CDR1 SQVTM, CDR2 ANQGSEA. The CDR3 contains 12 residues. Sequencing was performed with immunoSEQ multiplex PCR; in TCRdb, only in-frame clones are kept and a portion is missing. The sample carries under 450,000 clones, roughly 80% recorded once. Sequencing was carried out using PBMCs or T cells enriched from blood (not recorded which). The TCR originated in a woman between 45 and 65 years old who had recovered from COVID-19. This chain links TRBV29-1 with TRBJ2-1, with TRBD1 as a possible D gene (5 bases). The CDR3 DNA sequence: TGCAGCGTTGAAGAAGGGGTGGATGAGCAGTTCTTC. Its translation is CSVEEGVDEQFF.